This paragraph reports one T cell receptor (beta chain). Its antigen is still unknown. The CDR3 runs to 15 residues. Germline loops: CDR1 SGHTA, CDR2 FQGNSA. Trimming removed 1 base from V and 8 bases from J; junction bases left unmatched: 3. These data belong to a study of T-cell reconstitution after alpha-beta-depleted transplantation in children. Unique molecular identifiers tagged the TCRbeta library. TCRdb reanalysed the PCR reads using MiXCR and keeps one entry per CDR3 protein. The table includes 250,000 to 400,000 distinct CDR3 sequences, roughly 25% detected once. Regarding the study as a whole: T-cell counts and diversity at one year post-transplant came mainly from newly produced T cells. Reports say that about two months after transplant, the alpha-beta T cells came out of several hundred graft clones that had expanded.

This TCR came from a male patient aged 10-17 years who had a stem cell transplant for acute lymphoblastic leukemia, so the T cells may come from the graft donor. This specimen was PBMCs, mostly from graft donor cells, taken 180 days after TCRalphabeta/CD19-depleted stem cell transplant. The rearrangement links TRBV7-2 to TRBJ2-3; TRBD2 matches at 13 bases. The CDR3, as DNA: TGTGCCAGCAGCTTAGACACTAGCGGGGGGGGTACGCAGTATTTT. Its protein is CASSLDTSGGGTQYF.